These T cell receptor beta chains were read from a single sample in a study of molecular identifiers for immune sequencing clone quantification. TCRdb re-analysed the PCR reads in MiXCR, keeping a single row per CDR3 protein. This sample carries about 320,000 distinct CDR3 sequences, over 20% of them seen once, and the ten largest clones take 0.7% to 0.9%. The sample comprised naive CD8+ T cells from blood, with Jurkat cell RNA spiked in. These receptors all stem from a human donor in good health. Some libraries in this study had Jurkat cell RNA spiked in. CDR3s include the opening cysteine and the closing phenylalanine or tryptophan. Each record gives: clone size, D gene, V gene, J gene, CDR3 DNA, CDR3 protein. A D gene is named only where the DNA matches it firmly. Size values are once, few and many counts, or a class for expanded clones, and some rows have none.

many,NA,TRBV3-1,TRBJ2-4,TGTGCCAGCAGCCCAAGCGAAGGGGGGTCTGTTCTTATCTTC,CASSPSEGGSVLIF
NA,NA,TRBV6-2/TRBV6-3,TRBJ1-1,TGTGCCAGCAGTTACGCTTTGGGGGGCACTGAAGCTTTCTTT,CASSYALGGTEAFF
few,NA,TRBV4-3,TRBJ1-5,TGCGCCAGCAGCCAAGATCATGCGGGAAGCAATCAGCCCCAGCATTTT,CASSQDHAGSNQPQHF
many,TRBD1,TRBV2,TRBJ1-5,TGTGCCAGCAAACGACAGGGGGCCTCTCAGCCCCAGCATTTT,CASKRQGASQPQHF
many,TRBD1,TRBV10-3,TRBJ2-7,TGTGCCATCAGCGGGACAGGGGACGAGCAGTACTTC,CAISGTGDEQYF
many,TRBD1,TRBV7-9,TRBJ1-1,TGTGCCAGCAGCTTAGGACAGGGGACGAACACTGAAGCTTTCTTT,CASSLGQGTNTEAFF
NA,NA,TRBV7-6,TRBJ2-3,TGTGCCAGCAGCTTATTACGGCAGTTCTCAGGTACGCAGTATTTT,CASSLLRQFSGTQYF
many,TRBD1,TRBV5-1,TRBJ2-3,TGCGCCAGCAGCTCAGGGACAGGGGGATCAGATACGCAGTATTTT,CASSSGTGGSDTQYF
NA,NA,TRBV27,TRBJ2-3,TGTGCCTGCAGTTTGAGTAGCACAGATACGCAGTATTTT,CACSLSSTDTQYF
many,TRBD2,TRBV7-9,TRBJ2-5,TGTGCCAGCAGCTCCCGGACTAGTCCGCAAGAGACCCAGTACTTC,CASSSRTSPQETQYF
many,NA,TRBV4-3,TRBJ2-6,TGCGCCAGCAGCCAAGCTATGACTGGCTCTGGGGCCAACGTCCTGACTTTC,CASSQAMTGSGANVLTF
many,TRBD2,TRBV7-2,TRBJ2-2,TGTGCCAGCAGCTCGCGTCTTACGGGGGGGCCCTTTGACGGGGAGCTGTTTTTT,CASSSRLTGGPFDGELFF
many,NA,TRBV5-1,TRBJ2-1,TGCGCCAGCACCCTATTAGTTGGGCGCTCCGCCTACAATGAGCAGTTCTTC,CASTLLVGRSAYNEQFF
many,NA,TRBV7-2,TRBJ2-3,TGTGCCAGCAGCTTTCAGCCCCGCGTCGGAGATACGCAGTATTTT,CASSFQPRVGDTQYF
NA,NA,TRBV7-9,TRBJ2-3,TGTGCCAGCAACATCCCAGGGGGGGGGGGCACAGATACGCAGTATTTT,CASNIPGGGGTDTQYF
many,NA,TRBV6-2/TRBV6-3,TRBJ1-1,TGTGCCAGCAGTTACGTTGTGGGTCTCGGCACTGAAGCTTTCTTT,CASSYVVGLGTEAFF
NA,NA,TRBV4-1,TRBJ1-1,TGCGCCAGCAGCCAAGCTAAGGGTTTAGAGGCTTTCTTT,CASSQAKGLEAFF
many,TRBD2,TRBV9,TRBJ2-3,TGTGCCAGCAGCGCCGCCGGAGCGGGGGCCACAGATACGCAGTATTTT,CASSAAGAGATDTQYF
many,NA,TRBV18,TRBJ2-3,TGTGCCAGCTCACCTACAGGGAGAAGCACAGATACGCAGTATTTT,CASSPTGRSTDTQYF
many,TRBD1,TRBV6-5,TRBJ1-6,TGTGCCAGCAGTTACGGGACAGGCGGAGTGTGGCCCCTCCACTTT,CASSYGTGGVWPLHF
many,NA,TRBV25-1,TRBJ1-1,TGTGCCAGCACCCTAGGCTACACTGAAGCTTTCTTT,CASTLGYTEAFF
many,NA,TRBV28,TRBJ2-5,TGTGCCAGCAGGCCTCCCCCCGAAGAGACCCAGTACTTC,CASRPPPEETQYF
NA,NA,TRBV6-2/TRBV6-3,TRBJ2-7,TGTGCCAGCAGTTACGTTCCTGAAGAACTCCACGAGCAGTACTTC,CASSYVPEELHEQYF
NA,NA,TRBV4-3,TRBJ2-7,TGCGCCAGCAGCCAAGATAGACGACTAGGGGACGAGCAGTACTTC,CASSQDRRLGDEQYF
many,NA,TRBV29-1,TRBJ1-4,TGCAGCGTTGAGAGGGGTGAAAAACTGTTTTTT,CSVERGEKLFF
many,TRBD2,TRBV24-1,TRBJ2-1,TGTGCCTCCAGTGGTAGACTAGCCAGCTCCTACAATGAGCAGTTCTTC,CASSGRLASSYNEQFF
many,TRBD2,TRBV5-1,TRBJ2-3,TGCGCCAGCAGCCAAGTACTAGCGGAACACACAGATACGCAGTATTTT,CASSQVLAEHTDTQYF
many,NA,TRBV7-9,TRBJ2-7,TGTGCCAGCAGCGCGGACACGAGAGTGTACGAGCAGTACTTC,CASSADTRVYEQYF
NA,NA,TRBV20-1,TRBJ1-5,TGCAGTGCCACACGGATCGGGCAGCCGAATCAGCCCCAGCATTTT,CSATRIGQPNQPQHF
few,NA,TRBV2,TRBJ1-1,TGTGCCAGCAGGGCGCCCATGAACACTGAAGCTTTCTTT,CASRAPMNTEAFF
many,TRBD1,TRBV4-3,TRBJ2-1,TGCGCCAGCAGCCAGGGGACAGGGCTGGCCTACAATGAGCAGTTCTTC,CASSQGTGLAYNEQFF
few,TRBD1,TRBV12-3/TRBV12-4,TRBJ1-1,TGTGCCAGCAGTTTTCCCCTGAAAACAGGGGAGCCGAACACTGAAGCTTTCTTT,CASSFPLKTGEPNTEAFF
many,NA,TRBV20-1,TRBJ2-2,TGCAGTGCAGAAGGGGCCGGGGAGCTGTTTTTT,CSAEGAGELFF
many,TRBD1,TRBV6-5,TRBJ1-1,TGTGCCAGCCTCCACCCAGGGGGTACTGAAGCTTTCTTT,CASLHPGGTEAFF
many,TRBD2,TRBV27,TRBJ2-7,TGTGCCAGCGGAGCGGGGGGAGCTTACGAGCAGTACTTC,CASGAGGAYEQYF
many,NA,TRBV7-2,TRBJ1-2,TGTGCCAGCAGCTTACAGGGGAGATACACCTTC,CASSLQGRYTF
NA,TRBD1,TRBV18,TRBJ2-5,TGTGCCAGCTCACCACCGGACAGGGTTCGAGAGACCCAGTACTTC,CASSPPDRVRETQYF